The 2 T cell receptor beta chains below all came from one sample that was sequenced in a study of blood T cells in healthy people across ages. A second PCR, run for about 6 to 11 cycles, used a sample-barcoded 5' primer plus a J-beta primer mix. Each CDR3 protein gets one entry after TCRdb re-called the 5' RACE reads with MiXCR. The repertoire holds 1,800,000 or so distinct CDR3 sequences, with roughly two fifths as singletons. Sequences were obtained from blood. These receptors all stem from a human donor in good health.

In this sample, this clonotype turned up a few times. The V gene is TRBV4-3, the J gene TRBJ1-2; no definite D call. CDR1 and CDR2 (germline): LGHNA, YSLEER. V shed 0 bases and J shed 2 bases, with 13 bases lying between them. The CDR3 length is 16 residues. The chain's CDR3 is CASSQEYVGMNYGYTF. The CDR3, as DNA: TGCGCCAGCAGCCAAGAGTATGTGGGGATGAACTATGGCTACACCTTC.

The rearrangement links TRBV10-3 to TRBJ2-5; D may be TRBD1 or TRBD2 (5 bases each). The J call may be faulty, since TRBJ2-7 better matches the DNA end. This CDR3 region has 14 residues. Germline lookup yields CDR1 ENHRY and CDR2 SYGVKD. Written as DNA, the CDR3 is TGTGCCACCAGGAACGGCTCGAGAGGGGACGAGCAGTACTTC. Its protein is CATRNGSRGDEQYF.